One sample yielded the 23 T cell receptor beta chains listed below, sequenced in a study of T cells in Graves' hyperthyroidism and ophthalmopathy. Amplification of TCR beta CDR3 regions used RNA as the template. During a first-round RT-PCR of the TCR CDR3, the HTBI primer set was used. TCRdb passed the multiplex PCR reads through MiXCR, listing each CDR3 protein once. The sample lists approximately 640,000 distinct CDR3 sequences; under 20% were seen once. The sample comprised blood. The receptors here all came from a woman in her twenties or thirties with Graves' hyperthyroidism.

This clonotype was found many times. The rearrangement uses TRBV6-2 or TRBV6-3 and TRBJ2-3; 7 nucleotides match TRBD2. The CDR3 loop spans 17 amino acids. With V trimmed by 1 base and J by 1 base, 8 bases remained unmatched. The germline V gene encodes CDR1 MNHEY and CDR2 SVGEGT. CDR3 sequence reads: CASSYYWLAERTDTQYF. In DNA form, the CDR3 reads TGTGCCAGCAGTTACTATTGGCTAGCGGAGCGCACAGATACGCAGTATTTT.

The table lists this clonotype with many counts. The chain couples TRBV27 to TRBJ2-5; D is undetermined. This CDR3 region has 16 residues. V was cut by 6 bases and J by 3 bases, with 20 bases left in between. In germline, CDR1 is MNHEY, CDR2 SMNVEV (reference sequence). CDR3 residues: CASSHQRFGAEETQYF. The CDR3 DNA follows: TGTGCCAGCAGCCACCAGAGGTTTGGTGCTGAAGAGACCCAGTACTTC.

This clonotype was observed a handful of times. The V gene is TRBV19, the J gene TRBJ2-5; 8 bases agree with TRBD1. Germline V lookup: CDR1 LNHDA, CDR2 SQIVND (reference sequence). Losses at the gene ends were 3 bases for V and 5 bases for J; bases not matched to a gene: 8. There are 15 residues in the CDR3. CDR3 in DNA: TGTGCCAGTAGTATCTCGACAGGGGTAGGGGAGACCCAGTACTTC. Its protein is CASSISTGVGETQYF.

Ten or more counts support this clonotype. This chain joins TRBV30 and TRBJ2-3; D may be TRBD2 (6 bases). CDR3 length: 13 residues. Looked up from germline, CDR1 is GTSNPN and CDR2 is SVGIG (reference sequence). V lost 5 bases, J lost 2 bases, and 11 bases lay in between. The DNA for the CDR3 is TGTGCCTGGGGTAGCGGCATCACAGATACGCAGTATTTT. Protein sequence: CAWGSGITDTQYF.

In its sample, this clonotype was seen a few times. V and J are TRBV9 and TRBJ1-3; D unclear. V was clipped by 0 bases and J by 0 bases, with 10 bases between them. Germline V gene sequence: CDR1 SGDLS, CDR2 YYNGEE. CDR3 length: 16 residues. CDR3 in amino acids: CASSVVGRNSGNTIYF. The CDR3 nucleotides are TGTGCCAGCAGCGTAGTTGGCCGCAACTCTGGAAACACCATATATTTT.

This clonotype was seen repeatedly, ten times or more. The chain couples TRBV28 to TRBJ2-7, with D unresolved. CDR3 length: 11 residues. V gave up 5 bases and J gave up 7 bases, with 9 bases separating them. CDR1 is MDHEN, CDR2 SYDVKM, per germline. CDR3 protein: CASSAAMEQYF. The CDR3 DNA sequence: TGTGCCAGCAGTGCAGCGATGGAGCAGTACTTC.

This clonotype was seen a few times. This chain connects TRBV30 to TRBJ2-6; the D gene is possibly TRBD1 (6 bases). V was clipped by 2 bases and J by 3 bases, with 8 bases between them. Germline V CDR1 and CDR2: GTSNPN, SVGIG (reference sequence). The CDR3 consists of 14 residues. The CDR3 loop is CAWSLGGGANVLTF. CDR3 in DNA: TGTGCCTGGAGTCTAGGGGGTGGGGCCAACGTCCTGACTTTC.

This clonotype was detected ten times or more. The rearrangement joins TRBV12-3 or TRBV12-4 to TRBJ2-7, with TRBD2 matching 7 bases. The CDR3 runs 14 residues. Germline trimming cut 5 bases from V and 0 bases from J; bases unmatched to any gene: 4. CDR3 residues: CASSPSGYSYEQYF. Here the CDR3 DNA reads TGTGCCAGCAGTCCTAGCGGCTACTCCTACGAGCAGTACTTC.

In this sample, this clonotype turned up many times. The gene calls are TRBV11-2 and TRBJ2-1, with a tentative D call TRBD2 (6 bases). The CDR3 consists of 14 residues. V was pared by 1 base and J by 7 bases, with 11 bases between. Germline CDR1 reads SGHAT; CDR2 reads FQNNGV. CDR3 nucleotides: TGTGCCAGCAGCTTAGCGGGAGAACGGAATGAGCAGTTCTTC. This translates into CASSLAGERNEQFF.

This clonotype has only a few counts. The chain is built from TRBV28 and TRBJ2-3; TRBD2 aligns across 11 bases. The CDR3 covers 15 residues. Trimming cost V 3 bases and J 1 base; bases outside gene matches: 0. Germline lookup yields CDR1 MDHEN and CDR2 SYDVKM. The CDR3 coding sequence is TGTGCCAGCAGTTTTAGCGGGGGGGGCACAGATACGCAGTATTTT. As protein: CASSFSGGGTDTQYF.

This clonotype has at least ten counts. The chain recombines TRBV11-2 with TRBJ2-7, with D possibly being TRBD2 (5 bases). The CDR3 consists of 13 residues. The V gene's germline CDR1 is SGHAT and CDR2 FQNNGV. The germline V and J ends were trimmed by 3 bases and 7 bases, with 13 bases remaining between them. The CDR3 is CASSFLPSGEQYF. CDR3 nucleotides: TGTGCCAGCAGCTTCCTTCCATCGGGAGAGCAGTACTTC. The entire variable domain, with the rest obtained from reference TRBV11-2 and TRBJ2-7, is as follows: EAGVAQSPRYKIIEKRQSVAFWCNPISGHATLYWYQQILGQGPKLLIQFQNNGVVDDSQLPKDRFSAERLKGVDSTLKIQPAKLEDSAVYLCASSFLPSGEQYFGPGTRLTVT.

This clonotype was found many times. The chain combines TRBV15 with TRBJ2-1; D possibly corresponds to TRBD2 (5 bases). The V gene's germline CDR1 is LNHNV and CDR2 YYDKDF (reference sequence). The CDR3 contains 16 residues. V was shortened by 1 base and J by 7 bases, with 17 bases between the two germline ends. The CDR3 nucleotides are TGTGCCACCAGCAGAGTATCAGTAGTTAGGACTAATGAGCAGTTCTTC. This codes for CATSRVSVVRTNEQFF.

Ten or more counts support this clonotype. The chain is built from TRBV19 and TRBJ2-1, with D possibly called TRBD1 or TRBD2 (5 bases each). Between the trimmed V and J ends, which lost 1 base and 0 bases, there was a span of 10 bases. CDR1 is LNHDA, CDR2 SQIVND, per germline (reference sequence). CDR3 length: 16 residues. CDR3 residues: CASSIGDPSSYNEQFF. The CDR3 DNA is TGTGCCAGTAGTATAGGGGACCCCAGCTCCTACAATGAGCAGTTCTTC.

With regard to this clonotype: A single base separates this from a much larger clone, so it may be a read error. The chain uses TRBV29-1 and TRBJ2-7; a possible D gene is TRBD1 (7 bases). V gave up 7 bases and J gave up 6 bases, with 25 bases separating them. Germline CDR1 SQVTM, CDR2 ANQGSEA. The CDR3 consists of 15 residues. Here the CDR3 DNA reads TGCAGCGCCCACAGGGGAGTAGGAGGGGATTCCGAGCAGTACTTC. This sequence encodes CSAHRGVGGDSEQYF.

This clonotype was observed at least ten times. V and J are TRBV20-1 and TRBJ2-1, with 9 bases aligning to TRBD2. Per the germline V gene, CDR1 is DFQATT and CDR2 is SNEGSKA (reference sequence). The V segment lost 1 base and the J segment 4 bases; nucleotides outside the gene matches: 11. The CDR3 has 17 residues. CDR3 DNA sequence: TGCAGTGCTAGAGCGCAGGGCGGGAGGGCACCATACAATGAGCAGTTCTTC. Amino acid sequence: CSARAQGGRAPYNEQFF.

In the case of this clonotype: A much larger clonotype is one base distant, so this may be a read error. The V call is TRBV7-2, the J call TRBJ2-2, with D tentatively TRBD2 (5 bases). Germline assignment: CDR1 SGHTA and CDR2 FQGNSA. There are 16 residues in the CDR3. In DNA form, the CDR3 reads TGTGCCAGCAGCTTAGCCGGGCCTACGAACACCGGGGAGCGGTTTTTT. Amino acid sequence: CASSLAGPTNTGERFF.

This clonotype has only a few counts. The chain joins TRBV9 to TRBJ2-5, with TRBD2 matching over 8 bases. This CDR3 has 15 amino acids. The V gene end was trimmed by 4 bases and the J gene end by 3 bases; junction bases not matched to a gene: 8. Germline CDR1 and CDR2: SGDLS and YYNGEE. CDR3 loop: CASSTGLGGKETQYF. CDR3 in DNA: TGTGCCAGCAGCACGGGACTAGGGGGGAAAGAGACCCAGTACTTC.

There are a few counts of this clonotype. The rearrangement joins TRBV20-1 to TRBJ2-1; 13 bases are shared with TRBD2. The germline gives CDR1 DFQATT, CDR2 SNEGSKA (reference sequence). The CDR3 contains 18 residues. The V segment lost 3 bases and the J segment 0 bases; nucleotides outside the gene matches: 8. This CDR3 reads CSASTSGRATGSYNEQFF. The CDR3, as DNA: TGCAGTGCTAGTACTAGCGGGAGGGCCACGGGCTCCTACAATGAGCAGTTCTTC.

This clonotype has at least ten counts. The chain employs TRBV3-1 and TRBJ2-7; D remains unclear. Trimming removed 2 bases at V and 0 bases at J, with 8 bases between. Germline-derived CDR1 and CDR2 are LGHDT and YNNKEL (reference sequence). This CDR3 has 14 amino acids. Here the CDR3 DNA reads TGTGCCAGCAGCCAACCCGGCAACTCCTACGAGCAGTACTTC. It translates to CASSQPGNSYEQYF.

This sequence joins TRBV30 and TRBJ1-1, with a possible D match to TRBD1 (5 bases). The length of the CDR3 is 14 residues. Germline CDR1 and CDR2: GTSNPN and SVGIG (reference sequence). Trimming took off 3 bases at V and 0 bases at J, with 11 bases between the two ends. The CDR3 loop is CAWSPGPMNTEAFF. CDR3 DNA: TGTGCCTGGAGCCCGGGACCGATGAACACTGAAGCTTTCTTT.

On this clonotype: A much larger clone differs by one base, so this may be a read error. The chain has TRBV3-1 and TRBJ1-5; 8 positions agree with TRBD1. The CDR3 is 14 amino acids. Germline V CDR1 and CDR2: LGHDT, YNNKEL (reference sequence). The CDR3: CASSQAGGDQPRHF. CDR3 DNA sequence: TGTGCCAGCAGCCAAGCAGGGGGCGATCAGCCCCGGCATTTT.

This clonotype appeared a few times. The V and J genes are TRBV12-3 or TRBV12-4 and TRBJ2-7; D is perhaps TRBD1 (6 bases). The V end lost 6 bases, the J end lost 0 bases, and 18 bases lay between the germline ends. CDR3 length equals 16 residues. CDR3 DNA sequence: TGTGCCAGCAGCCGAGGCCAGGCAGGGGCCTCCTACGAGCAGTACTTC. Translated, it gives CASSRGQAGASYEQYF.

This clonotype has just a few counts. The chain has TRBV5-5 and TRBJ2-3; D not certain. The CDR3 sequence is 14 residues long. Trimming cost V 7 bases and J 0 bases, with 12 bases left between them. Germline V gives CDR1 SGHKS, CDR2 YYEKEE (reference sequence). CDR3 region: CASRGRVSTDTQYF. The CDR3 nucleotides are TGTGCCAGCCGAGGACGAGTTAGCACAGATACGCAGTATTTT.